One sample yielded the 5 T cell receptor beta chains listed below, sequenced in a study of type 1 regulatory T cells. Which antigens these TCRs recognize remains unknown. MiXCR, run by TCRdb on the reads, gives a single entry per CDR3 protein. The sample yields approximately 72,000 distinct CDR3 sequences, about 62% seen once. The sequencing sample was made of cultured T cells, either the whole culture or a sorted T cell fraction (not recorded which). As for subset: Tr1-enriched cell product generated in vitro against host alloantigens. These receptors all come from a human donor in good health.

The chain joins TRBV4-1 to TRBJ2-1; possibly TRBD2 for D (5 bases). V lost 1 base and J lost 7, with 14 bases in between. The CDR3 loop spans 15 amino acids. CDR1 is MGHRA, CDR2 YSYEKL, per germline. The CDR3 DNA sequence: TGCGCCAGCAGCCAAGGGAGGATAGGTGGTAATGAGCAGTTCTTC. Translated: CASSQGRIGGNEQFF.

This clonotype was detected a few times. The chain has TRBV6-2 or TRBV6-3 and TRBJ2-1; 11 nucleotides match TRBD2. The trim removed 7 bases at V and 8 bases at J, leaving 4 bases unmatched. Germline CDR1 is MNHEY and CDR2 is SVGEGT. CDR3 length: 13 amino acids. The CDR3 here is CASILAGVDEQFF. CDR3 coding DNA: TGTGCCAGCATACTAGCGGGAGTAGATGAGCAGTTCTTC.

V gene TRBV7-2 combines with J gene TRBJ1-6, with 7 bases aligning to TRBD1. The CDR3 length is 14 residues. J gave up 5 bases and V 8 bases, and 6 bases lay outside the gene matches. CDR1 is SGHTA and CDR2 is FQGNSA in the germline V gene. The CDR3 loop reads CASGETGNNSPLHF. The DNA for the CDR3 is TGTGCCAGCGGGGAGACAGGGAATAATTCACCCCTCCACTTT.

The chain is built from TRBV5-5 and TRBJ1-4, with D unresolved. The germline V and J ends were trimmed by 0 bases and 4 bases, with 7 bases remaining between them. There are 14 residues in the CDR3. Per the germline V gene, CDR1 is SGHKS and CDR2 is YYEKEE (reference sequence). The CDR3 nucleotides are TGTGCCAGCAGCTTGGCTAGCGTTAATGAAAAACTGTTTTTT. This encodes CASSLASVNEKLFF.

In this sample, this clonotype turned up once. V usage is TRBV3-1 and J usage is TRBJ1-4; tentative D call: TRBD1 (5 bases). Looked up from germline, CDR1 is LGHDT and CDR2 is YNNKEL (reference sequence). V dropped 1 base and J dropped 6 bases, with 15 bases sitting between them. This CDR3 region has 16 residues. Here the CDR3 reads CASSQGVSGAYEKLFF. In nucleotides, the CDR3 is TGTGCCAGCAGCCAAGGTGTCTCTGGGGCATATGAAAAACTGTTTTTT.